This T cell receptor beta chain comes out of a study of blood T cell repertoires in COVID-19. Study-level information: Donors in the United States, Italy and Spain gave samples during acute or convalescent COVID-19. PBMCs, B-cell-depleted T cells, or T cells provided the cDNA or gDNA that made up the material.

Original methodology: Reference gene primer amplification gave estimated nucleated cell counts. TCRdb's copy holds only in-frame clones and misses some; the assay was immunoSEQ multiplex PCR. V, J and clone size derive from that table, while D and trimming were established from the DNA sequence. Among 35,000 to 50,000 clones listed, roughly 83% were seen once. V shed 3 bases and J shed 7 bases, with 12 bases lying between them. Germline CDR1 MNHEY, CDR2 SMNVEV (reference sequence). This CDR3 contains 13 residues. The rearrangement uses TRBV27 and TRBJ1-1, with a tentative D call TRBD1 (6 bases). The specimen was peripheral blood. The clonotype originates from a human donor with acute or convalescent COVID-19. The donor label of this sample is uncertain. The CDR3 region is CASSFTGSDEAFF. CDR3 sequence (DNA): TGTGCCAGCAGTTTTACAGGGTCAGATGAAGCTTTCTTT.